This TCR beta chain was observed in a study of CD4+ T cells in melanoma. Regarding the study as a whole: CD8+ T cell, macrophage and B cell function reportedly correlated with neoantigen-specific CD4+ T cells. Neoantigen-specific CD4+ T cells in melanoma reportedly had diverse differentiation states.

Germline-derived CDR1 and CDR2 are SGHTA and FQGTGA. Trimming pared 0 bases from V and 2 bases from J, leaving 17 bases between. The CDR3 is 17 residues long. Sequenced by immunoSEQ multiplex PCR; TCRdb stores in-frame clones only, minus some. The sample holds about 50,000 clones; roughly 89% are singletons and the top ten take 10% to 15%. Points on this clone: The antigen remains undetermined.

This rearrangement joins TRBV7-3 to TRBJ2-7; D might be TRBD1 (5 bases). The receptor was isolated from a human donor with melanoma. Sequencing was performed on peripheral blood. CDR3 DNA sequence: TGTGCCAGCAGCTTAACGTATAAGCTAGGGGATACCTACGAGCAGTACTTC. Translating it yields CASSLTYKLGDTYEQYF.